The T cell receptor beta chain under discussion was sequenced for a study of blood T cell repertoires in COVID-19. Across the study: COVID-19 samples from acute and convalescent phases originated in the United States, Italy and Spain. T cells, B-cell-depleted T cells, or PBMCs supplied cDNA or gDNA.

This clone was counted a few times. In the original processing: By means of reference gene primer amplification, nucleated cell counts were estimated. Sequenced by immunoSEQ multiplex PCR; TCRdb stores in-frame clones only, minus some. V and J calls and clone size are given by that table; D and trimming were obtained from the DNA. Among 130,000 to 150,000 clones, 84% were seen once, and the ten largest hold roughly 4.9%. The V gene's germline CDR1 is SEHNR and CDR2 FQNEAQ (reference sequence). This CDR3 is built from 12 residues. Unmatched junction bases numbered 2, after V lost 5 bases and J lost 6 bases.

The chain employs TRBV7-9 and TRBJ2-7; TRBD1 aligns across 9 bases. The clonotype was recovered from a human donor in a cohort sampled during active COVID-19. The sample consisted of peripheral blood. CDR3 loop: CASSQQGAEQYV. CDR3 in DNA: TGTGCCAGCAGCCAACAGGGGGCCGAGCAGTACGTC.